The 28 T cell receptor beta chains given below trace back to one sample, sequenced in a study of control samples from healthy donors and cancer patients. The repertoire was sequenced with immunoSEQ multiplex PCR; TCRdb's copy has only in-frame clones and lacks some. Of around 250,000 clones in the sample, 82% are singletons; the top ten hold 13%. Sequenced input: PBMCs. These receptors originate from an older woman with lung cancer.

This clone appeared a single time. The rearrangement joins TRBV6-6 to TRBJ1-2; no clear D gene. V lost 5 bases to trimming and J lost 8 bases, with 15 bases between them. The CDR3 is 13 residues long. Germline V gene sequence: CDR1 MNHNY, CDR2 SVGAGI (reference sequence). CDR3 sequence (DNA): TGTGCCAGCAGTCCCGACAAATTCCACGGCTACACCTTC. Its protein is CASSPDKFHGYTF.

The chain recombines TRBV4-2 with TRBJ2-7; a weak D match, TRBD2 (5 bases). Germline V lookup: CDR1 LGHNA, CDR2 YNFKEQ. This CDR3 is 16 amino acids long. Trimming took off 1 base at V and 3 bases at J, with 16 bases between the two ends. The CDR3 sequence: CASSQADTGWGYEQYF. CDR3 bases: TGTGCCAGCAGCCAAGCGGATACGGGATGGGGCTACGAGCAGTACTTC.

This clone has only a few counts. The gene calls are TRBV28 and TRBJ2-1; TRBD2 agrees at 13 bases. The CDR3 length is 15 residues. V shed 5 bases and J 6 bases; nucleotides not matched to a gene: 4. Per germline, CDR1 MDHEN and CDR2 SYDVKM. CDR3 in amino acids: CASSTGTSGVNEQFF. CDR3 nucleotide sequence: TGTGCCAGCAGTACCGGGACTAGCGGGGTCAATGAGCAGTTCTTC.

The chain is built from TRBV28 and TRBJ1-4; possible D gene TRBD1, 5 bases. Germline CDR1 is MDHEN and CDR2 is SYDVKM. Trimming cost V 6 bases and J 0 bases, with 11 bases left between them. CDR3 length equals 15 residues. The CDR3, as DNA: TGTGCCAGCAGCCCCTGGGGCCCAACTAATGAAAAACTGTTTTTT. Translated, it gives CASSPWGPTNEKLFF. Full variable domain (remainder filled in from reference TRBV28 and TRBJ1-4): DVKVTQSSRYLVKRTGEKVFLECVQDMDHENMFWYRQDPGLGLRLIYFSYDVKMKEKGDIPEGYSVSREKKERFSLILESASTNQTSMYLCASSPWGPTNEKLFFGSGTQLSVL.

This clone has a handful of counts. This chain joins TRBV28 and TRBJ1-6; D remains ambiguous. The CDR3 length is 13 residues. Trimming stripped 3 bases from V and 8 bases from J, with 8 bases between. CDR1 MDHEN and CDR2 SYDVKM come from the germline V gene. The CDR3 nucleotides read TGTGCCAGCAGTTTGGCCCCTTATTCACCCCTCCACTTT. Translating gives CASSLAPYSPLHF.

This chain connects TRBV4-2 to TRBJ1-2; D is perhaps TRBD1 (6 bases). The germline V and J ends were trimmed by 0 bases and 7 bases, with 9 bases remaining between them. Per germline, CDR1 LGHNA and CDR2 YNFKEQ. This CDR3 comprises 13 residues. The CDR3 here is CASSQETGSGYTF. The CDR3 DNA sequence: TGTGCCAGCAGCCAAGAAACAGGGTCTGGCTACACCTTC.

A remark on this clone: Other DNA sequences in this specimen translate into the identical CDR3. The rearrangement joins TRBV9 to TRBJ1-1, with D perhaps TRBD1 (5 bases). V shed 2 bases and J shed 3 bases, with 5 bases lying between them. The CDR3 is made up of 12 amino acids. CDR1 SGDLS and CDR2 YYNGEE come from the germline V gene. Here the CDR3 reads CASSVGDTEAFF. For the CDR3, the DNA is TGTGCCAGCAGCGTGGGGGACACTGAAGCTTTCTTT.

The CDR3 DNA reads TGTGCCAGCTCACCGAACGGGGCGAGCAATCAGCCCCAGCATTTT. It yields the protein CASSPNGASNQPQHF. The chain is built from TRBV18 and TRBJ1-5; the D gene is possibly TRBD1 (5 bases). This CDR3 is 15 amino acids long. In germline, CDR1 is KGHSH, CDR2 LQKENI. Deletions cut 3 bases from V and 1 base from J, with 10 bases between.

The CDR3 spells CASSFQPGTANGYTF. The CDR3 region has the DNA TGTGCCAGCAGTTTCCAGCCCGGGACAGCAAATGGCTACACCTTC. The J gene is TRBJ1-2, the V gene TRBV28; 7 bases match TRBD1. CDR1 is MDHEN, CDR2 SYDVKM, per germline. The CDR3 has 15 amino acids. Trimming removed 3 bases from V and 6 bases from J; junction bases left unmatched: 10.

The CDR3 DNA is TGTGCCAGCAACTTAGCGGGATCGGGCAATGAGCAGTTCTTC. Translation: CASNLAGSGNEQFF. This chain links TRBV2 with TRBJ2-1, with 8 bases fitting TRBD2. Germline values: CDR1 SNHLY, CDR2 FYNNEI. The ends lost 7 bases at V and 6 bases at J; junction bases unmatched: 8. The CDR3 contains 14 residues.

In this sample, this clone turned up many times. Distinct nucleotide sequences in the sample also encode this CDR3. The CDR3 spells CASSIQGYGYTF. The CDR3 DNA follows: TGTGCCAGTAGTATTCAGGGCTATGGCTACACCTTC. The J gene is TRBJ1-2, the V gene TRBV19; tentatively, D is TRBD1 (5 bases). The germline CDR1 and CDR2 sequences are LNHDA and SQIVND (reference sequence). The CDR3 totals 12 residues. V dropped 3 bases and J dropped 4 bases, with 6 bases sitting between them. Supplemented by reference TRBV19 and TRBJ1-2, the full variable domain reads DGGITQSPKYLFRKEGQNVTLSCEQNLNHDAMYWYRQDPGQGLRLIYYSQIVNDFQKGDIAEGYSVSREKKESFPLTVTSAQKNPTAFYLCASSIQGYGYTFGSGTRLTVV.

This clone came up a few times. The chain couples TRBV12-3 or TRBV12-4 to TRBJ1-2; 7 nucleotides match TRBD1. After removal of 5 bases from V and 4 bases from J, the junction contained 4 bases not matched to a gene. The CDR3 is made up of 13 amino acids. This chain's CDR3 is CASSGGQTYGYTF. The CDR3 DNA sequence: TGTGCCAGCAGTGGGGGACAGACCTATGGCTACACCTTC.

The chain couples TRBV5-1 to TRBJ2-1, with TRBD2 as a possible D gene (5 bases). Germline CDR1 SGHRS, CDR2 YFSETQ. V lost 9 bases, J lost 9 bases, and 16 bases lay in between. The CDR3 is made up of 12 amino acids. The CDR3 loop reads CATAEPEGEQFF. The CDR3 bases are TGCGCCACTGCCGAGCCAGAGGGTGAGCAGTTCTTC.

Only one count was recorded for this clone. The V and J genes are TRBV9 and TRBJ1-4; D gene uncertain. This CDR3 spans 14 amino acids. Germline CDR1 and CDR2: SGDLS and YYNGEE. Trimming pared 4 bases from V and 5 bases from J, leaving 12 bases between. This CDR3 reads CASSLSGRNEKLFF. As DNA, the CDR3 is TGTGCCAGCAGCCTTTCGGGGAGGAATGAAAAACTGTTTTTT.

V usage is TRBV19 and J usage is TRBJ2-1; the D is unclear. The CDR3 is made up of 13 amino acids. CDR1 and CDR2 (germline): LNHDA, SQIVND (reference sequence). The V gene lost 5 bases and the J gene lost 7 bases, with 12 bases spanning the gap. CDR3 nucleotide sequence: TGTGCCAGTAGTCCCCCTTGGCTTAATGAGCAGTTCTTC. This encodes CASSPPWLNEQFF.

The V call is TRBV4-1, the J call TRBJ2-2; D is undetermined. V was trimmed by 0 bases and J by 1 base, leaving 3 bases between them. CDR1 MGHRA and CDR2 YSYEKL come from the germline V gene. This CDR3 is 14 amino acids long. The CDR3 loop is CASSQEENTGELFF. The CDR3 DNA follows: TGCGCCAGCAGCCAAGAGGAGAACACCGGGGAGCTGTTTTTT.

The chain combines TRBV16 with TRBJ2-5, with 7 bases that match TRBD1. V was clipped by 1 base and J by 1 base; unmatched bases: 6. Per germline, CDR1 KGHSY and CDR2 FQNENV. The CDR3 consists of 16 residues. The DNA for the CDR3 is TGTGCCAGCAGCCAATTCCGGGGACAGACCCAAGAGACCCAGTACTTC. The encoded protein is CASSQFRGQTQETQYF.

The V call is TRBV23-1, the J call TRBJ2-7; weak D call: TRBD2 (6 bases). Being an ORF, TRBV23-1 has a function that is uncertain. V dropped 6 bases and J dropped 5 bases, with 23 bases sitting between them. The CDR3 is 16 residues long. Written as DNA, the CDR3 is TGCGCCAGCAGCCTACCCGGGACTGCCGAAGTCGACGAGCAGTACTTC. As protein: CASSLPGTAEVDEQYF.

The rearrangement uses TRBV7-3 and TRBJ1-1; D is unresolved. Germline CDR1 reads SGHTA; CDR2 reads FQGTGA. The V gene lost 3 bases and the J gene lost 0 bases, with 8 bases spanning the gap. The CDR3 is made up of 14 amino acids. The CDR3 DNA reads TGTGCCAGCAGCTTGTCCACCTTGAACACTGAAGCTTTCTTT. This translates into CASSLSTLNTEAFF.

The gene calls are TRBV19 and TRBJ1-5; D is undetermined. The CDR3 loop spans 13 amino acids. Trimming left V 5 bases short and J 1 base short, with 6 bases between. The germline V gene has CDR1 LNHDA and CDR2 SQIVND (reference sequence). Here the CDR3 reads CASSEQSNQPQHF. The CDR3 DNA reads TGTGCCAGTAGTGAACAGAGCAATCAGCCCCAGCATTTT.

In this sample, this clone turned up once. The rearrangement joins TRBV11-2 to TRBJ2-3; 12 nucleotides agree with TRBD2. The CDR3 has 16 residues. The germline CDR1 and CDR2 sequences are SGHAT and FQNNGV. Trimming cost V 3 bases and J 3 bases; bases outside gene matches: 4. CDR3 DNA sequence: TGTGCCAGCAGCTTGCTAGCGGGGGGGCCGACAGATACGCAGTATTTT. Translating gives CASSLLAGGPTDTQYF.

There are a few counts of this clone. The J gene is TRBJ2-7, the V gene TRBV3-1 (or the pseudogene TRBV3-2); D gene ambiguous. Deletions cut 3 bases from V and 6 bases from J, with 12 bases between. CDR1 LGHDT and CDR2 YNNKEL come from the germline V gene (reference sequence). The CDR3 has 13 residues. The CDR3 reads CASSQVARTEQYF. The CDR3 DNA is TGTGCCAGCAGCCAGGTGGCTAGAACCGAGCAGTACTTC.

This clone appeared a few times. The chain uses TRBV19 and TRBJ1-5, with D unclear. This CDR3 comprises 16 residues. The germline V and J ends were trimmed by 4 bases and 0 bases, with 13 bases remaining between them. Germline-derived CDR1 and CDR2 are LNHDA and SQIVND (reference sequence). CDR3 loop: CASSTTWGNSNQPQHF. The CDR3 DNA follows: TGTGCCAGTAGTACCACATGGGGTAATAGCAATCAGCCCCAGCATTTT.

V usage is TRBV19 and J usage is TRBJ1-4, with TRBD1 matching over 8 bases. Germline trimming cut 5 bases from V and 7 bases from J; bases unmatched to any gene: 3. CDR1 is LNHDA and CDR2 is SQIVND in the germline V gene (reference sequence). The CDR3 has 13 residues. The DNA for the CDR3 is TGTGCCAGTAGTTCCAGGGGGCGTGAAAAACTGTTTTTT. As protein: CASSSRGREKLFF.

This chain links TRBV5-1 with TRBJ2-7; possibly TRBD1 for D (5 bases). Germline CDR1 and CDR2: SGHRS and YFSETQ. The CDR3 is 14 amino acids. Trimming pared 0 bases from V and 2 bases from J, leaving 9 bases between. The CDR3: CASSLDRSAYEQYF. The CDR3, as DNA: TGCGCCAGCAGCTTGGACAGGTCGGCCTACGAGCAGTACTTC.

CDR3 sequence (DNA): TGTGCCAGCAGCTCCGGCTATGGCTACACCTTC. Protein product: CASSSGYGYTF. The J gene is TRBJ1-2, the V gene TRBV7-3; unclear D gene. Per the germline V gene, CDR1 is SGHTA and CDR2 is FQGTGA. With 4 bases removed from V and 4 bases from J, the gap between germline ends came to 4 bases. The CDR3 runs 11 residues. Filled out from reference TRBV7-3 and TRBJ1-2, the complete variable domain reads GAGVSQTPSNKVTEKGKYVELRCDPISGHTALYWYRQSLGQGPEFLIYFQGTGAADDSGLPNDRFFAVRPEGSVSTLKIQRTERGDSAVYLCASSSGYGYTFGSGTRLTVV.

V usage is TRBV5-6 and J usage is TRBJ2-6; no firm D call. Trimming removed 4 bases from V and 2 bases from J, with 7 bases in between. Germline CDR1 and CDR2: SGHDT and YYEEEE. There are 14 residues in the CDR3. The CDR3 loop is CASSTLTGANVLTF. The CDR3 nucleotides read TGTGCCAGCAGCACACTTACTGGGGCCAACGTCCTGACTTTC.

The rearrangement joins TRBV6-6 to TRBJ1-1; D unresolved. Germline CDR1 is MNHNY and CDR2 is SVGAGI (reference sequence). The V end lost 6 bases, the J end lost 2 bases, and 4 bases lay between the germline ends. The CDR3 runs to 11 residues. Written as DNA, the CDR3 is TGTGCCAGCAGCCCCAACACTGAAGCTTTCTTT. Its protein product is CASSPNTEAFF.